Below, one T cell receptor beta chain is given with its context. At least ten counts were recorded for this clonotype. Its cognate antigen has yet to be identified. Base qualities are missing; no much larger clone stands one base away. Libraries were prepared through PCR. TCRdb shows the sequencer as Illumina HiSeq 2500. Molecular barcoding was employed in the preparation of TCR libraries, with unique molecular identifiers being used to normalize TCRbeta repertoire quantification. TCRdb reran the public reads through fastp at Q25 and MiXCR, keeping productive beta chains. Rows matching on CDR3 protein sequence are summarized as one entry with the most common DNA and genes. Present in this sample are some 240,000 distinct CDR3 sequences, roughly a tenth of which were seen just once. Of the sample, about 5.4% is held by the ten largest clones. These data are taken from a study of T-cell reconstitution after alpha-beta-depleted transplantation in children (dated by TCRdb to about 2016). Concerning the study at large: T-cell immune reconstitution after TCRalphabeta/CD19-depleted allogeneic hematopoietic cell transplantation in children was quantitatively tracked in the study by means of TCR repertoire profiling.

CDR1 and CDR2, looked up from the germline V gene, are SGHRS and YFSETQ. V lost 5 bases and J lost 2 bases; the stretch between them is 14 bases long. The CDR3 sequence holds 14 residues, the cysteine and phenylalanine included. The kept DNA is CDR3 alone, 42 bases in frame from the first base. The chain employs TRBV5-1 and TRBJ2-7; the D gene is unclear. The specimen was PBMCs from the stem cell graft donor, collected from the stem cell graft. This sequence was found in a human donor who donated a stem cell graft to a child with SCID. The nucleotide sequence is given as TGCGCCAGCAGGTACTCGACATTGGCCTACGAGCAGTACTTC. This is translated as CASRYSTLAYEQYF.